Shown below are 5 T cell receptor beta chains from a single sample sequenced in a study of T cell responses to AZD1222 COVID-19 vaccine (TCRdb year 2021). The time point label on this specimen signifies: about 28 days (+/-7) after the second vaccine dose. Library construction relied on the immunoSEQ multiplex PCR assay. Held by TCRdb, this immuneACCESS table contains in-frame sequences only and omits some clones. Under half of the omission traces to an unresolved V gene where checked; the cause of the rest is unknown. In all, the sample holds about 18,000 clones, and over 85% of those were seen once. The ten largest clones capture 8.5% to 10% of the sample. Specimen: peripheral blood, collected 28 days after the second AZD1222 dose. All receptors derive from an adult who received the AZD1222 COVID-19 vaccine.

The chain links TRBV2 to TRBJ1-6; TRBD1 is a possible D gene (6 bases). CDR1 and CDR2 from the germline V gene are SNHLY and FYNNEI. CDR3 size: 14 residues. Trimming removed 5 bases from V and 6 bases from J, with 11 bases in between. CDR3 sequence reads: CASSRTGPNSPLHF. The CDR3 DNA reads as TGTGCCAGCAGTCGAACAGGGCCTAATTCACCCCTCCACTTT.

The table lists this clone with a few counts. The gene calls are TRBV6-5 and TRBJ1-1, with TRBD1 matching 8 bases. CDR3 size: 14 residues. Germline CDR1 MNHEY, CDR2 SVGAGI. Trimming removed 6 bases from V and 6 bases from J; junction bases left unmatched: 9. Here the CDR3 reads CASSPQGGYAEAFF. The CDR3 nucleotides are TGTGCCAGCAGCCCACAGGGGGGATACGCTGAAGCTTTCTTT.

This chain connects TRBV29-1 to TRBJ1-3; D call uncertain. Germline V gene data show CDR1 as SQVTM and CDR2 as ANQGSEA. The CDR3 consists of 13 residues. With 4 bases removed from V and 0 bases from J, the gap between germline ends came to 7 bases. The CDR3 spells CSVVESSGNTIYF. DNA for the CDR3: TGCAGCGTTGTAGAGTCCTCTGGAAACACCATATATTTT.

The chain joins TRBV10-3 to TRBJ1-4; 7 bases agree with TRBD1. From germline, CDR1 is ENHRY and CDR2 SYGVKD. This CDR3 spans 15 amino acids. Trimming at V came to 3 bases and at J to 5 bases, leaving 6 bases not matched to a gene. This chain's CDR3 is CAISDLGRGNEKLFF. DNA of the CDR3: TGTGCCATCAGTGACCTAGGCAGGGGGAATGAAAAACTGTTTTTT.

This chain joins TRBV4-1 and TRBJ1-4; unclear D gene. Germline assignment: CDR1 MGHRA and CDR2 YSYEKL. The CDR3 totals 17 residues. Trimming took off 5 bases at V and 5 bases at J, with 21 bases between the two ends. CDR3 DNA sequence: TGCGCCAGCAGCGAAGCCCTCGGAGGGTCCGGGAATGAAAAACTGTTTTTT. It specifies CASSEALGGSGNEKLFF.